This TCR beta chain was retrieved from a study of shared clonotypes between healthy human individuals. Broader study findings: When compared with the clonotypes that were shared by all four sorted-subset donors, the non-shared clonotypes turned out to have lower generation probabilities.

This clone was seen only once. What it binds is not known. Naive CD8 cells lacked CD45RO and underwent positive selection for CCR7, leaving out terminally differentiated effector memory CD45RA+ cells. The CDR3 loop spans 16 amino acids. Germline loops: CDR1 LNHDA, CDR2 SQIVND (reference sequence). V shed 1 base, J shed 2 bases, and the junction held 4 bases outside the gene matches. How the authors handled the data: ImmunoSEQ gave junction-only sequences without quality scores, so filtering differed. Profiling relied on immunoSEQ multiplex PCR, and the TCRdb table lists in-frame clones only, not all of them. The D gene and trimming were derived from the DNA, and the V and J assignments and clone size from that table. Among around 600,000 clones, around 95% were seen once, and the ten largest hold approximately 0.11%.

The genes are TRBV19 and TRBJ2-3, with 9 bases aligning to TRBD2. Sequenced material: naive CD8+ T cells sorted from blood. The receptor was derived from a woman aged 25 to 39 in good health. CDR3 residues: CASSIVLAGTTDTQYF. The DNA of the CDR3 is TGTGCCAGTAGTATAGTACTAGCGGGTACCACAGATACGCAGTATTTT.